Sequencing of this T cell receptor beta chain was carried out in a study of shared clonotypes between healthy human individuals. Study context: The donor pool was made up of two women and three men aged 18 to 49. Every donor yielded three CD4 naive, three CD4 memory, two CD8 naive and one CD8 memory plate.

Sequencing was performed with immunoSEQ multiplex PCR; in TCRdb, only in-frame clones are kept and a portion is missing. This repertoire shows 2.3 million or so clones, 85% to 95% found once; its top ten account for 0.3% to 0.4%. In its sample, this clone was seen once. The donor cohort consisted entirely of Caucasian adults residing in Nashville, Tennessee. The length of the CDR3 is 14 residues. CDR1 and CDR2 from the germline V gene are MDHEN and SYDVKM. V was trimmed by 7 bases and J by 3 bases, leaving 10 bases between them. Sequencing was carried out using naive CD4+ T cells from PBMCs. Subset meaning: CD45RA+ positively selected. V is TRBV28 and J is TRBJ2-6; TRBD1 is a possible D gene (7 bases). This receptor was obtained from a man aged 18 to 30 in good health. Some clones in this sample may be carry-over from other donors' samples. CDR3 amino acids: CASTGDSGANVLTF. DNA for the CDR3: TGTGCCAGCACGGGGGACAGTGGGGCCAACGTCCTGACTTTC. Full variable domain (remainder filled in from reference TRBV28 and TRBJ2-6): DVKVTQSSRYLVKRTGEKVFLECVQDMDHENMFWYRQDPGLGLRLIYFSYDVKMKEKGDIPEGYSVSREKKERFSLILESASTNQTSMYLCASTGDSGANVLTFGAGSRLTVL.